This is a list of T cell receptor beta chains from one sample in a study of early T cells in non-severe SARS-CoV-2 infection. In TCRdb, the 5' RACE reads were re-called with MiXCR into one record per CDR3 protein. The sample has tens of thousands of distinct CDR3 sequences; about 6.2% are singletons. The material sequenced was whole blood, taken at baseline. These receptors came from an adult who was a healthcare worker with PCR-confirmed SARS-CoV-2 infection or an uninfected control (not recorded which). Each CDR3 is given with its conserved first and last residue. The D gene is left open where the match is weak. Size tells how often a clone was seen (once, few, many) or the class of an expanded clone, and some rows leave it out.

CDR3 length	V gene	J gene	clone size	D gene	CDR3 protein	CDR3 DNA
12	TRBV27	TRBJ2-5	NA	NA	CASSLFGETQYF	TGTGCCAGCAGTTTATTTGGCGAGACCCAGTACTTC
14	TRBV7-2	TRBJ1-1	many	NA	CASSFGSHGTEAFF	TGTGCCAGCAGCTTCGGGTCTCATGGGACTGAAGCTTTCTTT
12	TRBV7-2	TRBJ2-7	few	NA	CASSFFDYEQYF	TGTGCCAGCAGCTTCTTTGACTACGAGCAGTACTTC
15	TRBV7-2	TRBJ1-1	many	TRBD1	CASSPPGQGMPEAFF	TGTGCCAGCAGCCCACCGGGACAGGGAATGCCTGAAGCTTTCTTT
14	TRBV18	TRBJ1-1	many	TRBD1	CASRTGGPNTEAFF	TGTGCCAGTCGTACAGGGGGCCCGAACACTGAAGCTTTCTTT
15	TRBV27	TRBJ2-5	few	TRBD1	CASSPQGWVQETQYF	TGTGCCAGCAGTCCACAGGGGTGGGTCCAAGAGACCCAGTACTTC
15	TRBV7-9	TRBJ1-5	many	NA	CASTPSGARVQPQHF	TGTGCCAGCACCCCCTCGGGGGCGCGAGTTCAGCCCCAGCATTTT
16	TRBV5-4	TRBJ2-3	few	TRBD1	CASSSDRGGGTDTQYF	TGTGCCAGCAGCTCAGACAGGGGTGGTGGCACAGATACGCAGTATTTT
13	TRBV5-8	TRBJ2-1	many	NA	CASSPANYNEQFF	TGTGCCAGCAGCCCGGCCAACTACAATGAGCAGTTCTTC
17	TRBV7-9	TRBJ2-4	many	NA	CASSPWTPVSAKNIQYF	TGTGCCAGCAGCCCCTGGACTCCCGTGTCGGCCAAAAACATTCAGTACTTC
14	TRBV14	TRBJ1-1	many	NA	CASSQRAQGTGAFF	TGTGCCAGCAGCCAGAGGGCACAGGGCACGGGGGCTTTCTTT
20	TRBV6-5	TRBJ2-3	many	NA	CASSYSGQGSGRLSADTQYF	TGTGCCAGCAGTTACTCGGGACAGGGTAGCGGGAGGTTGAGTGCAGATACGCAGTATTTT
12	TRBV3-1	TRBJ2-1	few	NA	CASSRDAPSLFF	TGTGCCAGCAGCCGAGATGCCCCTTCGCTGTTCTTC
15	TRBV7-9	TRBJ2-1	many	TRBD2	CASSFTSGTYNEQFF	TGTGCCAGCAGTTTTACTAGCGGGACCTACAATGAGCAGTTCTTC
15	TRBV9	TRBJ2-1	few	TRBD2	CASSEGLNRYNEQFF	TGTGCCAGCAGCGAGGGACTAAACAGGTACAATGAGCAGTTCTTC
16	TRBV4-3	TRBJ2-3	many	NA	CASSQGGRLMTDTQYF	TGCGCCAGCAGCCAAGGGGGGCGTCTAATGACAGATACGCAGTATTTT
15	TRBV7-3	TRBJ2-5	few	NA	CASSLTRGSQETQYF	TGTGCCAGCAGCTTAACGAGAGGGTCCCAAGAGACCCAGTACTTC
15	TRBV3-1	TRBJ2-1	many	NA	CASSQVRTFSNEQFF	TGTGCCAGCAGCCAGGTCAGGACCTTTTCGAATGAGCAGTTCTTC
15	TRBV29-1	TRBJ2-1	NA	NA	CSLLRPGRSYNEQFF	TGCAGCCTGTTGCGTCCAGGGCGCTCCTACAATGAGCAGTTCTTC
15	TRBV10-3	TRBJ2-3	many	TRBD1	CAISVGQASTDTQYF	TGTGCCATCAGTGTGGGACAGGCGAGCACAGATACGCAGTATTTT
16	TRBV18	TRBJ1-1	few	NA	CASSPQRQEVNTEAFF	TGTGCCAGCTCACCGCAGAGGCAGGAGGTGAACACTGAAGCTTTCTTT
13	TRBV7-8	TRBJ2-7	many	NA	CASSLGQDYEQYF	TGTGCCAGCAGCTTAGGGCAGGACTACGAGCAGTACTTC
16	TRBV11-1	TRBJ2-5	NA	NA	CASSLGRRLAGETQYF	TGTGCCAGCAGCTTAGGTCGCCGGCTAGCCGGAGAGACCCAGTACTTC
14	TRBV2	TRBJ1-4	many	NA	CASSPGQNNEKLFF	TGTGCCAGCAGTCCGGGCCAGAATAATGAAAAACTGTTTTTT
14	TRBV7-8	TRBJ1-1	NA	TRBD1	CASRPGGMNTEAFF	TGTGCCAGCAGGCCAGGGGGGATGAACACTGAAGCTTTCTTT
13	TRBV29-1	TRBJ1-2	few	TRBD1	CSVPRTGDYGYTF	TGCAGCGTTCCGAGGACAGGGGACTATGGCTACACCTTC
16	TRBV5-1	TRBJ2-2	NA	TRBD1	CASSSTGTVNTGELFF	TGCGCCAGCAGCTCGACCGGGACAGTGAACACCGGGGAGCTGTTTTTT
16	TRBV6-5	TRBJ2-1	few	NA	CASSPPRGGSYNEQFF	TGTGCCAGCAGTCCCCCGAGGGGGGGCTCCTACAATGAGCAGTTCTTC
14	TRBV29-1	TRBJ2-3	many	TRBD2	CSVSVAGSTDTQYF	TGCAGCGTTAGCGTAGCGGGAAGCACAGATACGCAGTATTTT
14	TRBV29-1	TRBJ2-7	many	NA	CSVVGGRRSYEQYF	TGCAGCGTTGTTGGGGGGCGCCGGTCCTACGAGCAGTACTTC
15	TRBV10-3	TRBJ2-3	NA	TRBD1	CAIRRQGAGIDTQYF	TGTGCCATCAGAAGACAGGGGGCGGGTATAGATACGCAGTATTTT
14	TRBV7-2	TRBJ1-5	many	NA	CASSLRGGNQPQHF	TGTGCCAGCAGCTTACGAGGGGGCAATCAGCCCCAGCATTTT
13	TRBV5-8	TRBJ2-5	few	TRBD1	CASSSRQGQTQYF	TGTGCCAGCAGCTCCCGACAGGGGCAGACCCAGTACTTC
14	TRBV29-1	TRBJ2-7	NA	NA	CSALGGGISYEQYF	TGCAGCGCATTGGGAGGCGGTATCTCCTACGAGCAGTACTTC
15	TRBV29-1	TRBJ2-5	many	TRBD2	CSVEASSGRAETQYF	TGCAGCGTTGAGGCGAGTAGCGGGAGGGCGGAGACCCAGTACTTC
14	TRBV6-2/TRBV6-3	TRBJ2-7	NA	NA	CASNWGSLTYEQYF	TGTGCCAGCAACTGGGGCAGTCTGACCTACGAGCAGTACTTC
17	TRBV27	TRBJ2-1	NA	NA	CASSLRQFESSYNEQFF	TGTGCCAGCAGTTTACGGCAGTTCGAAAGCTCCTACAATGAGCAGTTCTTC
12	TRBV6-2/TRBV6-3	TRBJ1-1	NA	NA	CATYDGGTEAFF	TGTGCCACCTACGATGGGGGCACTGAAGCTTTCTTT
19	TRBV20-1	TRBJ2-7	many	TRBD2	CSARESAGGRLGFSYEQYF	TGCAGTGCTAGAGAGTCCGCGGGAGGTCGCCTGGGATTCTCCTACGAGCAGTACTTC
19	TRBV5-1	TRBJ1-2	few	TRBD1	CASSSGTGLIPYENYGYTF	TGCGCCAGCAGCTCCGGGACAGGATTAATACCCTATGAAAACTATGGCTACACCTTC
14	TRBV29-1	TRBJ2-3	many	NA	CSAGLGGFTDTQYF	TGCAGCGCTGGGCTGGGGGGATTCACAGATACGCAGTATTTT
15	TRBV28	TRBJ2-1	many	TRBD1	CASRSDRQPYNEQFF	TGTGCCAGCAGGTCGGACAGGCAACCGTACAATGAGCAGTTCTTC
16	TRBV4-2	TRBJ2-3	many	TRBD2	CASSQDSAGVKDTQYF	TGTGCCAGCAGCCAAGATTCAGCGGGAGTTAAAGATACGCAGTATTTT
12	TRBV10-3	TRBJ2-7	NA	NA	CAISESYPEQYF	TGTGCCATCAGTGAGTCGTATCCCGAGCAGTACTTC
16	TRBV11-1	TRBJ2-3	few	TRBD2	CASSPFTSGRQDTQYF	TGTGCCAGCAGCCCTTTCACTAGCGGGAGGCAAGATACGCAGTATTTT
14	TRBV7-8	TRBJ2-5	many	NA	CASTSISGGETQYF	TGTGCCAGCACCTCTATCAGCGGAGGAGAGACCCAGTACTTC
11	TRBV10-3	TRBJ2-7	many	NA	CATTQGNEQYF	TGTGCCACCACACAGGGAAACGAGCAGTACTTC
12	TRBV20-1	TRBJ2-5	NA	NA	CSARRQGETQYF	TGCAGTGCTAGGCGTCAGGGAGAGACCCAGTACTTC
12	TRBV3-1	TRBJ2-7	many	NA	CASSQEKYEQYF	TGTGCCAGCAGCCAAGAAAAGTACGAGCAGTACTTC
14	TRBV12-3/TRBV12-4	TRBJ1-2	NA	NA	CASSLGVGSYGYTF	TGTGCCAGCAGTTTGGGGGTCGGGAGCTATGGCTACACCTTC
12	TRBV6-5	TRBJ2-1	few	NA	CASSYSTNEQFF	TGTGCCAGCAGTTACTCAACCAATGAGCAGTTCTTC
14	TRBV20-1	TRBJ1-3	NA	TRBD1	CSAKDRAVGNTIYF	TGCAGTGCTAAAGACAGGGCGGTCGGAAACACCATATATTTT
11	TRBV29-1	TRBJ2-3	NA	NA	CSVPLPDTQYF	TGCAGCGTTCCACTCCCAGATACGCAGTATTTT
15	TRBV24-1	TRBJ2-3	many	TRBD1	CATSTGQRSTDTQYF	TGTGCCACCAGTACGGGACAGAGAAGCACAGATACGCAGTATTTT